Sequencing of this T cell receptor (beta chain) was carried out in a study of blood T cell repertoires in COVID-19. In the study overall: From the United States, Italy and Spain came samples of acute and convalescent COVID-19. From T cells, B-cell-depleted T cells, or PBMCs came the material, which was cDNA or gDNA.

The CDR3 runs to 14 residues. Trimming stripped 3 bases from V and 3 bases from J, with 11 bases between. The germline CDR1 and CDR2 sequences are LNHDA and SQIVND (reference sequence). Original handling: It was from reference gene primer amplification that nucleated cell counts were estimated. The repertoire was sequenced with immunoSEQ multiplex PCR; TCRdb's copy has only in-frame clones and lacks some. V, J and clone size reflect that table, while D and trimming were determined from the DNA. The data show around 140,000 clones, with roughly 88% seen just once and 2% to 2.5% held by the top ten. The sequence was obtained from a man aged 65-85 years with active COVID-19. This chain links TRBV19 with TRBJ1-2, with D tentatively TRBD1 (5 bases). The material sequenced was peripheral blood. Here the CDR3 DNA reads TGTGCCAGTAGTATTTTTCCGACAGACTATGGCTACACCTTC. This translates into CASSIFPTDYGYTF. Looking up the rest from reference TRBV19 and TRBJ1-2 gives the full variable domain: DGGITQSPKYLFRKEGQNVTLSCEQNLNHDAMYWYRQDPGQGLRLIYYSQIVNDFQKGDIAEGYSVSREKKESFPLTVTSAQKNPTAFYLCASSIFPTDYGYTFGSGTRLTVV.